This T cell receptor beta chain comes out of a study of blood T cells in healthy people across ages. This clonotype was counted a few times. Together with a sample-barcoded 5' primer, a J-beta primer mix was included in a second PCR lasting about 6 to 11 cycles. Via MiXCR, TCRdb re-called the 5' RACE reads, giving one row per CDR3 protein. The profile shows around 1,100,000 distinct CDR3 sequences, 35% to 40% of them singletons. The CDR3 runs to 15 residues. V lost 6 bases, J lost 3 bases, and 8 bases stayed unmatched. Germline V gene data show CDR1 as ENHRY and CDR2 as SYGVKD. The specimen was blood. The V call is TRBV10-3, the J call TRBJ1-5; 7 bases agree with TRBD1. The receptor's source is a man in his late teens or twenties in good health. CDR3 in amino acids: CAISGEGALNQPQHF. CDR3 DNA: TGTGCCATCAGCGGGGAGGGGGCCCTCAATCAGCCCCAGCATTTT.